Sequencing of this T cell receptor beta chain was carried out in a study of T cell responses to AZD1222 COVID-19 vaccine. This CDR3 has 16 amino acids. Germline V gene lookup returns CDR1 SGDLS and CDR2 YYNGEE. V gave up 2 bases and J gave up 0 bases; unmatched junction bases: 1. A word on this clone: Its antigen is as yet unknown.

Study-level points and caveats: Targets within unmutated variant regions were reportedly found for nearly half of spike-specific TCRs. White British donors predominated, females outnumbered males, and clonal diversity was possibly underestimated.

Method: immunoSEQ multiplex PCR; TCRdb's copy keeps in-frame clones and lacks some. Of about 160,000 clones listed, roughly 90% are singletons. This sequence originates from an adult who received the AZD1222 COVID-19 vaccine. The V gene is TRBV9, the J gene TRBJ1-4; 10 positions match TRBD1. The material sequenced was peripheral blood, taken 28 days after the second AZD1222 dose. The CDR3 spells CASSVGTGATNEKLFF. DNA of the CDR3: TGTGCCAGCAGCGTGGGGACAGGGGCAACTAATGAAAAACTGTTTTTT.